This T cell receptor (beta chain) was recorded in a study of molecular identifiers for immune sequencing clone quantification. Both previously described methods and listed TCR primers were employed to make bulk TCR libraries. TCRdb redid the calling of the PCR reads with MiXCR, one entry per CDR3 protein. The sample carries 100,000 or so distinct CDR3 sequences, around 20% recorded once. Researchers sorted naive CD8 T cells as cells that were CD8+CD4-CCR7+CD45RA+. Overall study findings and caveats: The sizes of highly expanded clones could be underestimated when identical TCR molecules share a barcode. Naive cells had under 1% of molecules in clones above 20 RNA copies, effectors over 98%.

V was clipped by 3 bases and J by 4 bases; unmatched bases: 6. CDR3 size: 16 residues. This clonotype was seen at least ten times. The antigen is undetermined. This chain links TRBV23-1 with TRBJ2-2; TRBD2 agrees at 9 bases. TRBV23-1 is an ORF; its function is uncertain. This TCR was sampled from a human donor in good health. Some libraries in this study had Jurkat cell RNA spiked in. Sequenced sample: naive CD8+ T cells from blood, with Jurkat cell RNA spiked in. Described subset: FACS-sorted CD8+CD4-CCR7+CD45RA+ naive T cells. The CDR3 here is CASSQGSGGCTGELFF. In DNA, the CDR3 is TGCGCCAGCAGTCAGGGTAGCGGGGGTTGCACCGGGGAGCTGTTTTTT.